One sample yielded the 9 T cell receptor beta chains listed below, sequenced in a study of PD-L1 blockade in urothelial cancer. The time point denotes: pretreatment peripheral blood. Some clones are missing from TCRdb's copy, which holds only in-frame ones; the method was immunoSEQ multiplex PCR. The sample lists tens of thousands of clones, roughly four fifths occurring once. Sequencing was performed on PBMCs, taken around atezolizumab (anti-PD-L1) treatment. The receptor source for this set is a man aged 70 or older with urothelial cancer.

The chain couples TRBV19 to TRBJ2-6; TRBD1 matches at 8 bases. Germline lookup yields CDR1 LNHDA and CDR2 SQIVND (reference sequence). The CDR3 has 17 amino acids. Losses at the gene ends were 3 bases for V and 0 bases for J; bases not matched to a gene: 4. The CDR3 bases are TGTGCCAGTAGTATGGGACAGGTTAACTCTGGGGCCAACGTCCTGACTTTC. Amino acids: CASSMGQVNSGANVLTF.

This clone was observed a few times. This rearrangement joins TRBV11-3 to TRBJ1-1; a weak D match, TRBD1 (5 bases). This CDR3 comprises 14 residues. The germline V gene encodes CDR1 SGHNT and CDR2 YENEEA. Trimming cost V 1 base and J 3 bases, with 9 bases left between them. The CDR3 DNA sequence: TGTGCCAGCAGCTTAGGATGGGGGGACACTGAAGCTTTCTTT. This gives the protein CASSLGWGDTEAFF. Looking up the rest from reference TRBV11-3 and TRBJ1-1 gives the full variable domain: EAGVVQSPRYKIIEKKQPVAFWCNPISGHNTLYWYLQNLGQGPELLIRYENEEAVDDSQLPKDRFSAERLKGVDSTLKIQPAELGDSAVYLCASSLGWGDTEAFFGQGTRLTVV.

The J gene is TRBJ2-7, the V gene TRBV6-5; D possibly corresponds to TRBD1 (8 bases). Germline V gene data show CDR1 as MNHEY and CDR2 as SVGAGI. The V end was cut by 2 bases, the J end by 2 bases, with 16 bases between. This CDR3 spans 16 amino acids. The CDR3 coding sequence is TGTGCCAGCAGTTACGGGGGGGCAGGGGGCGCCTACGAGCAGTACTTC. This sequence encodes CASSYGGAGGAYEQYF.

This sequence joins TRBV6-5 and TRBJ2-3, with D tentatively TRBD2 (7 bases). Germline values: CDR1 MNHEY, CDR2 SVGAGI. CDR3 length equals 15 residues. The V end lost 5 bases, the J end lost 5 bases, and 17 bases lay between the germline ends. CDR3 coding DNA: TGTGCCAGCAGTGTACAGGGAGGGGGGGGAGATACGCAGTATTTT. Protein sequence: CASSVQGGGGDTQYF.

This chain links TRBV2 with TRBJ1-2; D gene uncertain. Deletions cut 4 bases from V and 5 bases from J, with 14 bases between. Germline CDR1 and CDR2: SNHLY and FYNNEI. The CDR3 is 14 residues long. The CDR3 bases are TGTGCCAGCAGTGTGGAGAATCTTAAGTATGGCTACACCTTC. This sequence encodes CASSVENLKYGYTF.

The V call is TRBV5-8, the J call TRBJ2-1; 8 bases align to TRBD2. The germline gives CDR1 SGHTS, CDR2 YDEGEE. J was trimmed by 8 bases and V by 3 bases; bases with no gene match: 13. The CDR3 contains 16 residues. CDR3: CASSSLRGASGDEQFF. The DNA of the CDR3 is TGTGCCAGCAGCTCTCTGCGGGGGGCTTCCGGGGATGAGCAGTTCTTC.

The chain uses TRBV13 and TRBJ1-2; tentatively, D is TRBD1 (5 bases). V was trimmed by 4 bases and J by 0 bases, leaving 24 bases between them. The CDR3 has 19 amino acids. Germline V gene lookup returns CDR1 PRHDT and CDR2 FYEKMQ (reference sequence). The CDR3 bases are TGTGCCAGCAGCTCCCGAGGGGAGGGGACTATACCAGCTAACTATGGCTACACCTTC. Translation gives CASSSRGEGTIPANYGYTF.

This clone came up a few times. J is TRBJ2-1 and V is TRBV5-4; D gene uncertain. The V gene's germline CDR1 is SGHNT and CDR2 YYREEE (reference sequence). Trimming shortened V by 0 bases and J by 7 bases, and 8 bases separated the two germline ends. CDR3 size: 13 residues. CDR3 in amino acids: CASSLVPRNEQFF. The CDR3 bases are TGTGCCAGCAGCTTGGTCCCTCGGAATGAGCAGTTCTTC.

The chain joins TRBV13 to TRBJ2-5; 9 bases agree with TRBD1. Losses at the gene ends were 0 bases for V and 0 bases for J; bases not matched to a gene: 8. In germline, CDR1 is PRHDT, CDR2 FYEKMQ (reference sequence). CDR3 length equals 18 residues. The chain's CDR3 is CASSLGAGQGPNQETQYF. The CDR3 DNA follows: TGTGCCAGCAGCTTAGGGGCCGGACAGGGGCCCAACCAAGAGACCCAGTACTTC.